This is a list of T cell receptor beta chains from one sample in a study of regulatory T cells in long-lasting Graves disease. TCRdb ran MiXCR on the multiplex PCR reads and lists one entry per CDR3 protein. The data show roughly 560,000 distinct CDR3 sequences, 15% to 20% seen once. These records were also assigned to another study, of T cells in Graves' hyperthyroidism and ophthalmopathy.

This material consisted of peripheral blood mononuclear cells (PBMCs), taken at new diagnosis, from a patient treated with antithyroid drugs. The receptors were gathered from a woman in her forties or fifties with Graves disease. Both conserved end residues are part of each CDR3. D genes are given only for firm matches. The listing skips clone size in some rows; elsewhere it reads once, few, many or a size class.

>TRBJ1-4|TRBD1|many|TRBV28
CASSFSGTGGKLFF
TGTGCCAGCAGTTTCTCTGGGACAGGGGGGAAACTGTTTTTT
>TRBJ1-6|NA|NA|TRBV11-1
CAVWEGSHSPLHF
TGTGCCGTCTGGGAGGGCTCCCATTCACCCCTCCACTTT
>TRBJ2-3|NA|few|TRBV19
CATGGRYTDTQYF
TGTGCCACAGGCGGACGATACACAGATACGCAGTATTTT
>TRBJ2-5|TRBD1|many|TRBV10-1
CASSPGTAQETQYF
TGCGCCAGCAGCCCGGGGACAGCCCAAGAGACCCAGTACTTC
>TRBJ2-1|TRBD1|few|TRBV5-8
CASSPGQIPYNEQFF
TGTGCCAGCAGCCCGGGACAGATACCTTACAATGAGCAGTTCTTC
>TRBJ1-4|NA|NA|TRBV19
CASSPDSATNEKLFF
TGTGCCAGTAGTCCGGACAGTGCAACTAATGAAAAACTGTTTTTT
>TRBJ2-5|TRBD2|many|TRBV29-1
CSVGGSLETQYF
TGCAGCGTCGGGGGGTCCTTAGAGACCCAGTACTTC
>TRBJ2-4|NA|many|TRBV12-5
CASGLEVGNIQYF
TGTGCTAGTGGCCTGGAAGTGGGAAACATTCAGTACTTC
>TRBJ2-3|NA|NA|TRBV3-1
CASSQDNRGGDTQYF
TGTGCCAGCAGCCAAGACAACCGTGGGGGAGATACGCAGTATTTT
>TRBJ2-2|NA|many|TRBV6-1
CASRTLGITNTGELFF
TGTGCCAGCAGGACTCTAGGGATCACGAACACCGGGGAGCTGTTTTTT